This passage covers 18 T cell receptor beta chains from one sample sequenced in a study of T cells in Graves' hyperthyroidism and ophthalmopathy. Authors of the study amplified TCR beta CDR3 regions from RNA transcripts. HTBI primers were used for first-round RT-PCR of the TCR CDR3. TCRdb redid the calling of the multiplex PCR reads with MiXCR, one entry per CDR3 protein. The sample includes around 600,000 distinct CDR3 sequences, about 14% of them seen just once. The sequencing sample was made of blood. The origin of the receptors is a woman aged 45-60 years with Graves' ophthalmopathy.

The chain uses TRBV29-1 and TRBJ1-1, with a weak D call TRBD1 (5 bases). V lost 1 base to trimming and J lost 7 bases, with 16 bases between them. Germline CDR1 is SQVTM and CDR2 is ANQGSEA. The CDR3 extends over 14 amino acids. The CDR3 DNA follows: TGCAGCGTTGAAGGGACTCCGGGGGGAAGTGAAGCTTTCTTT. Protein: CSVEGTPGGSEAFF.

The rearrangement joins TRBV19 to TRBJ2-3; D ambiguous. V was shortened by 3 bases and J by 4 bases, with 14 bases between the two germline ends. The CDR3 spans 15 residues. The germline CDR1 and CDR2 sequences are LNHDA and SQIVND (reference sequence). The CDR3 DNA reads as TGTGCCAGTAGTATTAGTCTAGTTCGCTCAGATACGCAGTATTTT. Protein sequence: CASSISLVRSDTQYF.

This clonotype has more than one count but fewer than ten. The chain couples TRBV7-2 to TRBJ2-7; D gene ambiguous. V lost 6 bases and J 0 bases, leaving 21 bases between the germline ends. Germline values: CDR1 SGHTA, CDR2 FQGNSA. CDR3 length equals 17 residues. The CDR3, as DNA: TGTGCCAGCAGGTTCCTTGGGAACGGGTCAAGCTCCTACGAGCAGTACTTC. This gives the protein CASRFLGNGSSSYEQYF.

This clonotype was detected only a few times. The chain couples TRBV5-8 to TRBJ2-3; 8 bases fit TRBD1. The junction had 6 bases not matched to a gene; V was cut back by 3 bases and J by 0 bases. The germline gives CDR1 SGHTS, CDR2 YDEGEE. The CDR3 loop spans 16 amino acids. The DNA of the CDR3 is TGTGCCAGCAGCTCCCACCGGGACAGGAGCACAGATACGCAGTATTTT. Its translation: CASSSHRDRSTDTQYF.

This chain joins TRBV29-1 and TRBJ2-1; TRBD1 aligns across 7 bases. CDR1 is SQVTM and CDR2 is ANQGSEA in the germline V gene. The CDR3 covers 11 residues. The V segment lost 4 bases and the J segment 10 bases; nucleotides outside the gene matches: 4. The CDR3, as DNA: TGCAGCGTTGGAACGACAGGGGAGCAGTTCTTC. Translated: CSVGTTGEQFF.

This clonotype occurred many times. In DNA, the CDR3 is TGTGCCATCAGTGGAATCTCTAGCGGGAGGACCTACAATGAGCAGTTCTTC. Amino acids: CAISGISSGRTYNEQFF. The J gene is TRBJ2-1, the V gene TRBV10-3; 11 nucleotides align to TRBD2. Losses at the gene ends were 4 bases for V and 2 bases for J; bases not matched to a gene: 7. CDR1 ENHRY and CDR2 SYGVKD come from the germline V gene. This CDR3 is built from 17 residues.

This clonotype was counted a few times. The chain has TRBV13 and TRBJ2-1; D remains ambiguous. V was clipped by 3 bases and J by 5 bases, with 8 bases between them. CDR3 length: 13 amino acids. Germline V gene sequence: CDR1 PRHDT, CDR2 FYEKMQ (reference sequence). The CDR3: CASSFKGNNEQFF. The DNA for the CDR3 is TGTGCCAGCAGCTTTAAGGGTAACAATGAGCAGTTCTTC. Combining the CDR3 with reference TRBV13 and TRBJ2-1 gives the whole variable domain AAGVIQSPRHLIKEKRETATLKCYPIPRHDTVYWYQQGPGQDPQFLISFYEKMQSDKGSIPDRFSAQQFSDYHSELNMSSLELGDSALYFCASSFKGNNEQFFGPGTRLTVL.

A single count supports this clonotype. Possible read error: a much larger clone is one base away. This chain connects TRBV29-1 to TRBJ2-1; TRBD2 might be the D (5 bases). This CDR3 is 14 amino acids long. Trimming took 4 bases from V and 7 from J, leaving 17 bases between them. Germline loops: CDR1 SQVTM, CDR2 ANQGSEA. CDR3 region: CSVGGRPAVNEQFF. The CDR3 DNA sequence: TGCAGCGTTGGTGGGAGACCAGCGGTGAATGAGCAGTTCTTC.

The chain is built from TRBV29-1 and TRBJ2-7, with D perhaps matching TRBD2 (6 bases). The CDR3 is made up of 15 amino acids. V was clipped by 0 bases and J by 2 bases, with 14 bases between them. Germline V gene sequence: CDR1 SQVTM, CDR2 ANQGSEA. In nucleotides, the CDR3 is TGCAGCGTTGAAGATGCCGGGACTTCCCCCTACGAGCAGTACTTC. Translated, it gives CSVEDAGTSPYEQYF.

This clonotype was seen at least ten times. The chain links TRBV11-3 to TRBJ1-2; D possibly corresponds to TRBD1 (5 bases). Germline V lookup: CDR1 SGHNT, CDR2 YENEEA. CDR3 length: 14 residues. V lost 2 bases and J lost 7, with 14 bases in between. CDR3 amino acids: CASSLYEGVVGYTF. CDR3 DNA sequence: TGTGCCAGCAGCTTATACGAAGGGGTGGTTGGCTACACCTTC.

This clonotype came up many times. The CDR3: CSAQDSRSYNEQFF. The CDR3 nucleotides read TGCAGTGCTCAGGACAGCCGCTCCTACAATGAGCAGTTCTTC. The chain joins TRBV20-1 to TRBJ2-1; the D gene is possibly TRBD1 (6 bases). Germline lookup yields CDR1 DFQATT and CDR2 SNEGSKA (reference sequence). Trimming shortened V by 5 bases and J by 0 bases, and 11 bases separated the two germline ends. The CDR3 totals 14 residues.

This clonotype came up a few times. The chain links TRBV7-2 to TRBJ2-3; no clear D gene. The ends were cut back, 3 bases at V and 0 bases at J, with 10 bases in the middle. Looked up from germline, CDR1 is SGHTA and CDR2 is FQGNSA. This CDR3 contains 15 residues. The CDR3 sequence is CASSLWAPSTDTQYF. CDR3 DNA sequence: TGTGCCAGCAGCTTGTGGGCTCCTAGCACAGATACGCAGTATTTT.

Only a few counts were recorded for this clonotype. In DNA form, the CDR3 reads TGTGCCAGCAGAAACAGGGGGGGGAATGAAAAACTGTTTTTT. This encodes CASRNRGGNEKLFF. This rearrangement joins TRBV25-1 to TRBJ1-4; 8 nucleotides agree with TRBD1. In germline, CDR1 is MGHDK, CDR2 SYGVNS. The CDR3 is 14 residues long. J gave up 5 bases and V 6 bases, and 5 bases lay outside the gene matches.

This clonotype was counted many times. This sequence joins TRBV27 and TRBJ2-1, with D perhaps TRBD2 (5 bases). The CDR3 consists of 14 residues. CDR1 is MNHEY, CDR2 SMNVEV, per germline (reference sequence). Trimming shortened V by 1 base and J by 4 bases, and 8 bases separated the two germline ends. The CDR3 region is CASSLWERYNEQFF. CDR3 in DNA: TGTGCCAGCAGTTTATGGGAGAGATACAATGAGCAGTTCTTC.

In its sample, this clonotype was seen many times. The chain has TRBV9 and TRBJ2-7, with a weak D call TRBD2 (5 bases). Germline CDR1 and CDR2: SGDLS and YYNGEE. The CDR3 runs to 16 residues. Between the trimmed V and J ends, which lost 4 bases and 3 bases, there was a span of 20 bases. The CDR3 DNA reads TGTGCCAGCAGCCCCGTCCCCTCTGGGAGAAGCTACGAGCAGTACTTC. This sequence encodes CASSPVPSGRSYEQYF.

This clonotype was picked up a small number of times. The chain couples TRBV3-2 to TRBJ2-7; the DNA was not used to check the table's D call, TRBD2. TRBV3-2 is classified as a pseudogene. The CDR3 totals 16 residues. DNA of the CDR3: TGTGCCAGCAGCTCACAAGCGGGAGGGCCGGCGGGAGAGCAGTACTTC. Translating it yields CASSSQAGGPAGEQYF.

At least ten counts were recorded for this clonotype. The rearrangement links TRBV7-6 to TRBJ2-7, with 10 positions matching TRBD2. The CDR3 contains 14 residues. In germline, CDR1 is SGHVS, CDR2 FNYEAQ. The V segment lost 4 bases and the J segment 2 bases; nucleotides outside the gene matches: 2. The CDR3 sequence: CASSSSGGTYEQYF. Here the CDR3 DNA reads TGTGCCAGCAGCTCTAGCGGGGGAACCTACGAGCAGTACTTC.

This clonotype has ten or more counts. The chain links TRBV7-8 to TRBJ1-5; D is perhaps TRBD1 (6 bases). CDR1 is SGHVS and CDR2 is FQNEAQ in the germline V gene. Trimming removed 5 bases from V and 1 base from J, with 15 bases in between. This CDR3 is built from 16 residues. In DNA form, the CDR3 reads TGTGCCAGCAGCCCCAGTATGGGGGGCAGCAATCAGCCCCAGCATTTT. Amino acid sequence: CASSPSMGGSNQPQHF. The variable domain in full, with the rest retrieved from reference TRBV7-8 and TRBJ1-5, is GAGVSQSPRYKVAKRGQDVALRCDPISGHVSLFWYQQALGQGPEFLTYFQNEAQLDKSGLPSDRFFAERPEGSVSTLKIQRTQQEDSAVYLCASSPSMGGSNQPQHFGDGTRLSIL.